Each of the 23 T cell receptor beta chains below was sequenced from the same sample in a study of shared clonotypes between healthy human individuals. Sequencing used immunoSEQ multiplex PCR; TCRdb keeps in-frame clones, though not all of them. The data show more than 900,000 clones, about four fifths seen once. The source material was memory CD4+ T cells from PBMCs. Subset described: CD45RA-negative fraction. These receptors were collected from a man aged 18 to 30 in good health. Some clones in this sample may be carry-over from other donors' samples.

The V call is TRBV5-1, the J call TRBJ2-5; the match to TRBD2 covers 14 bases. Losses at the gene ends were 4 bases for V and 5 bases for J; bases not matched to a gene: 10. This CDR3 comprises 17 residues. CDR1 and CDR2 from the germline V gene are SGHRS and YFSETQ. This CDR3 is CASSGGTSGSRRETQYF. In nucleotides, the CDR3 is TGCGCCAGCAGCGGGGGGACTAGCGGGAGTAGGAGGGAGACCCAGTACTTC.

V gene TRBV6-6 combines with J gene TRBJ2-7, with D perhaps TRBD1 (5 bases). V was cut by 6 bases and J by 0 bases, with 15 bases left in between. CDR1 MNHNY and CDR2 SVGAGI come from the germline V gene (reference sequence). The CDR3 spans 15 residues. CDR3 nucleotides: TGTGCCAGCAGCCGCACCCGACAGTCCTCCTACGAGCAGTACTTC. This sequence encodes CASSRTRQSSYEQYF.

The rearrangement joins TRBV28 to TRBJ2-3, with 8 nucleotides matching TRBD2. Looked up from germline, CDR1 is MDHEN and CDR2 is SYDVKM. V was pared by 6 bases and J by 2 bases, with 7 bases of the junction left unmatched. CDR3 length: 15 amino acids. The CDR3 sequence: CASSGLAGFTDTQYF. As DNA, the CDR3 is TGTGCCAGCAGCGGGCTAGCGGGTTTCACAGATACGCAGTATTTT.

The V and J genes are TRBV18 and TRBJ2-1, with TRBD2 identical over 16 bases. Per germline, CDR1 KGHSH and CDR2 LQKENI. This CDR3 is built from 16 residues. V gave up 7 bases and J gave up 9 bases; unmatched junction bases: 9. The DNA for the CDR3 is TGTGCCAGCTTGCCCGGGACTAGCGGGAGGGCCGGTGAGCAGTTCTTC. Amino acid sequence: CASLPGTSGRAGEQFF.

The chain recombines TRBV18 with TRBJ2-1; 9 bases fit TRBD2. Germline loops: CDR1 KGHSH, CDR2 LQKENI. The junction had 5 bases not matched to a gene; V was cut back by 0 bases and J by 8 bases. The CDR3 has 15 amino acids. CDR3 nucleotides: TGTGCCAGCTCACCACCCGGACTAGCGTCCGATGAGCAGTTCTTC. It is translated as CASSPPGLASDEQFF.

This clone occurred once. The chain employs TRBV10-3 and TRBJ1-4, with D unclear. CDR1 is ENHRY, CDR2 SYGVKD, per germline. CDR3 size: 16 residues. V was trimmed by 4 bases and J by 0 bases, leaving 12 bases between them. The CDR3 DNA is TGTGCCATCAGTGCGGAACAAGGCTCAACTAATGAAAAACTGTTTTTT. Amino acids: CAISAEQGSTNEKLFF.

The chain has TRBV5-6 and TRBJ2-5; no clear D. CDR3 length equals 12 residues. Deletions cut 0 bases from V and 5 bases from J, with 5 bases between. Per germline, CDR1 SGHDT and CDR2 YYEEEE. CDR3 loop: CASSLGDETQYF. CDR3 DNA: TGTGCCAGCAGCTTGGGGGATGAGACCCAGTACTTC. The full variable domain, rest sourced from reference TRBV5-6 and TRBJ2-5, is DAGVTQSPTHLIKTRGQQVTLRCSPKSGHDTVSWYQQALGQGPQFIFQYYEEEERQRGNFPDRFSGHQFPNYSSELNVNALLLGDSALYLCASSLGDETQYFGPGTRLLVL.

The J gene is TRBJ2-5, the V gene TRBV7-2, with D possibly matching TRBD2 (6 bases). Trimming stripped 1 base from V and 0 bases from J, with 12 bases between. This CDR3 region has 16 residues. Germline V gene lookup returns CDR1 SGHTA and CDR2 FQGNSA. The CDR3, as DNA: TGTGCCAGCAGCTTAGTGAGCGGGCTTTACCAAGAGACCCAGTACTTC. Amino acid sequence: CASSLVSGLYQETQYF.

V usage is TRBV5-4 and J usage is TRBJ2-3; 13 bases match TRBD2. V was pared by 5 bases and J by 8 bases, with 17 bases of the junction left unmatched. The CDR3 runs 18 residues. CDR1 is SGHNT, CDR2 YYREEE, per germline (reference sequence). The CDR3 DNA is TGTGCCAGCAGTCGGACTAGCGGGAGTCTGGGGGGCAAGGGTACGCAGTATTTT. As protein: CASSRTSGSLGGKGTQYF. The variable domain in full, with the rest retrieved from reference TRBV5-4 and TRBJ2-3, is ETGVTQSPTHLIKTRGQQVTLRCSSQSGHNTVSWYQQALGQGPQFIFQYYREEENGRGNFPPRFSGLQFPNYSSELNVNALELDDSALYLCASSRTSGSLGGKGTQYFGPGTRLTVL.

Comments on this clone: With only one base between it and a far larger clone, this is likely a read error. V is TRBV19 and J is TRBJ2-2, with 8 positions matching TRBD1. Germline V gene data show CDR1 as LNHDA and CDR2 as SQIVND (reference sequence). V lost 3 bases, J lost 4 bases, and 4 bases stayed unmatched. The length of the CDR3 is 15 residues. CDR3 bases: TGTGCCAGTAGTATGACAGGGGCCGTCACCGGGGAGCTGTTTTTT. Protein product: CASSMTGAVTGELFF.

This chain uses TRBV7-2 with TRBJ2-7; 8 nucleotides line up with TRBD2. CDR3 length: 15 residues. V dropped 2 bases and J dropped 3; count of bases not matched to a gene: 6. Germline CDR1 SGHTA, CDR2 FQGNSA. The CDR3 sequence: CASSLRSGSNYEQYF. CDR3 nucleotide sequence: TGTGCCAGCAGCTTACGGAGCGGGAGTAACTACGAGCAGTACTTC.

A few counts support this clone. At the DNA level, this CDR3 is encoded by other sequences in the same sample as well. The chain recombines TRBV29-1 with TRBJ2-5; D might be TRBD2 (7 bases). CDR1 and CDR2 (germline): SQVTM, ANQGSEA. V was shortened by 6 bases and J by 5 bases, with 19 bases between the two germline ends. The CDR3 totals 14 residues. The CDR3 DNA follows: TGCAGCGTGGCCCGGGGGGCGCGGGATGAGACCCAGTACTTC. Translated, it gives CSVARGARDETQYF.

This clone was found a few times. This could be a read error, since a much larger clone is one nucleotide away. The rearrangement uses TRBV30 and TRBJ1-4, with a possible D match to TRBD1 (5 bases). From germline, CDR1 is GTSNPN and CDR2 SVGIG (reference sequence). The length of the CDR3 is 14 residues. The DNA for the CDR3 is TGTGCCTGGAACCCACCGGGACTTAATGAAAAACTGCTTTTT. Encoded protein: CAWNPPGLNEKLLF.

This clone has only a few counts. The chain links TRBV2 to TRBJ2-2; TRBD2 matches at 7 bases. CDR1 and CDR2 from the germline V gene are SNHLY and FYNNEI. V lost 4 bases and J lost 1; bases outside the gene matches: 3. The CDR3 loop spans 15 amino acids. CDR3 region: CASSGASGNTGELFF. The CDR3 nucleotides are TGTGCCAGCAGTGGGGCTAGCGGGAACACCGGGGAGCTGTTTTTT.

This sequence joins TRBV28 and TRBJ1-5, with D possibly matching TRBD1 (5 bases). V was cut by 7 bases and J by 6 bases, with 13 bases left in between. The CDR3 contains 13 residues. CDR1 is MDHEN and CDR2 is SYDVKM in the germline V gene. Written as DNA, the CDR3 is TGTGCCAGCATTACTCCAGGGACTCAGCCCCAGCATTTT. Amino acids: CASITPGTQPQHF.

This CDR3 is CASSSPGQGDSGNTIYF. The CDR3 nucleotides read TGTGCCAGCAGCTCGCCGGGACAGGGCGACTCTGGAAACACCATATATTTT. The rearrangement uses TRBV7-2 and TRBJ1-3; TRBD1 agrees at 9 bases. Germline V gene lookup returns CDR1 SGHTA and CDR2 FQGNSA. V gave up 4 bases and J gave up 0 bases; unmatched junction bases: 7. The CDR3 consists of 17 residues.

The chain couples TRBV5-1 to TRBJ1-1, with a weak D call TRBD1 (5 bases). The CDR3 has 14 amino acids. V was shortened by 4 bases and J by 0 bases, with 10 bases between the two germline ends. Germline loops: CDR1 SGHRS, CDR2 YFSETQ. The chain's CDR3 is CASSRTQVNTEAFF. For the CDR3, the DNA is TGCGCCAGCAGCCGGACACAAGTGAACACTGAAGCTTTCTTT.

This chain links TRBV5-6 with TRBJ2-1; TRBD1 might be the D (5 bases). This CDR3 comprises 15 residues. The V gene's germline CDR1 is SGHDT and CDR2 YYEEEE. V was clipped by 4 bases and J by 4 bases, with 15 bases between them. The DNA of the CDR3 is TGTGCCAGCAGCCCGATTGGGGCGCATTACAATGAGCAGTTCTTC. It is translated as CASSPIGAHYNEQFF.

Comments on this clone: Different DNA sequences within this sample yield the same CDR3. The chain uses TRBV7-6 and TRBJ2-7; no definite D call. This CDR3 is built from 11 residues. Germline V CDR1 and CDR2: SGHVS, FNYEAQ. Trimming took off 5 bases at V and 1 base at J, with 3 bases between the two ends. CDR3 sequence (DNA): TGTGCCAGCAGCCGATCCTACGAGCAGTACTTC. This translates into CASSRSYEQYF.

The chain has TRBV6-1 and TRBJ2-7; 12 bases align to TRBD1. The CDR3 consists of 14 residues. With V trimmed by 4 bases and J by 6 bases, 4 bases remained unmatched. Germline V gene data show CDR1 as MNHNS and CDR2 as SASEGT. CDR3 residues: CASSGDRGPGEQYF. The CDR3 DNA reads as TGTGCCAGCAGTGGGGACAGGGGGCCAGGCGAGCAGTACTTC.

The table lists this clone with a count of one. This chain links TRBV6-1 with TRBJ2-7, with a tentative D call TRBD2 (6 bases). Germline CDR1 and CDR2: MNHNS and SASEGT. The CDR3 loop spans 15 amino acids. V dropped 2 bases and J dropped 2 bases, with 13 bases sitting between them. The CDR3 is CASSEWDSRAYEQYF. CDR3 in DNA: TGTGCCAGCAGTGAATGGGACTCCCGAGCCTACGAGCAGTACTTC.

The chain couples TRBV29-1 to TRBJ2-2; 13 nucleotides match TRBD2. This CDR3 spans 16 amino acids. Germline trimming cut 6 bases from V and 5 bases from J; bases unmatched to any gene: 9. Germline-derived CDR1 and CDR2 are SQVTM and ANQGSEA. CDR3 DNA: TGCAGCGTGGGCGGACTAGCGGGAGTAGGGACCGGGGAGCTGTTTTTT. It encodes CSVGGLAGVGTGELFF.

The chain has TRBV28 and TRBJ2-7, with D tentatively TRBD2 (6 bases). This CDR3 has 15 residues. V was pared by 3 bases and J by 0 bases, with 12 bases between. Germline CDR1 and CDR2: MDHEN and SYDVKM. CDR3 loop: CASSLRDGSSYEQYF. In nucleotides, the CDR3 is TGTGCCAGCAGTTTGAGGGACGGGAGCTCCTACGAGCAGTACTTC.